Presented here are 8 T cell receptor beta chains from one specimen sequenced in a study of blood T cell repertoires in COVID-19. Assay: immunoSEQ multiplex PCR; the TCRdb copy retains only in-frame clones and omits some. The sample comprises roughly 360,000 clones, around 87% of which are singletons, and roughly 1.4% rests with the top ten. Source material: PBMCs or T cells enriched from blood (not recorded which). All receptors derive from a young man who had recovered from COVID-19.

J is TRBJ1-1 and V is TRBV10-1; D possibly corresponds to TRBD1 (6 bases). Trimming cost V 7 bases and J 0 bases, with 18 bases left between them. Germline-derived CDR1 and CDR2 are WNHNN and SYGVQD (reference sequence). The CDR3 has 16 residues. CDR3 sequence: CASIPGDVWMNTEAFF. CDR3 nucleotides: TGCGCCAGCATACCAGGGGACGTTTGGATGAACACTGAAGCTTTCTTT.

V usage is TRBV19 and J usage is TRBJ2-1, with 16 nucleotides matching TRBD2. Germline V gene lookup returns CDR1 LNHDA and CDR2 SQIVND (reference sequence). CDR3 length: 15 amino acids. J was trimmed by 12 bases and V by 5 bases; bases with no gene match: 7. This CDR3 is CASSPTGTSGGGQFF. The CDR3 DNA is TGTGCCAGTAGTCCGACCGGGACTAGCGGGGGGGGGCAGTTCTTC.

The J gene is TRBJ2-7, the V gene TRBV4-1; D possibly corresponds to TRBD1 (5 bases). V lost 4 bases to trimming and J lost 0 bases, with 16 bases between them. The CDR3 totals 16 residues. Germline V CDR1 and CDR2: MGHRA, YSYEKL. CDR3 nucleotides: TGCGCCAGCAGCCGCGGACCCTCAGGGAACTCCTACGAGCAGTACTTC. Amino acid sequence: CASSRGPSGNSYEQYF.

The gene calls are TRBV29-1 and TRBJ2-7, with 7 bases that match TRBD1. V trimming: 8 bases; J trimming: 2 bases; junction bases outside the gene matches: 6. Germline V CDR1 and CDR2: SQVTM, ANQGSEA. There are 12 residues in the CDR3. CDR3 amino acids: CSFRTGTYEQYF. The CDR3 DNA reads as TGCAGCTTCCGGACAGGAACCTACGAGCAGTACTTC.

This clone has just a few counts. The chain has TRBV19 and TRBJ1-1; D gene ambiguous. Per the germline V gene, CDR1 is LNHDA and CDR2 is SQIVND (reference sequence). The CDR3 spans 14 residues. Trimming took 7 bases from V and 1 from J, leaving 13 bases between them. DNA for the CDR3: TGTGCCAGTACCGCATTTCGACAGAACACTGAAGCTTTCTTT. Its protein product is CASTAFRQNTEAFF.

This clone appeared once. The chain combines TRBV5-4 with TRBJ2-7; 7 bases match TRBD1. The CDR3 is 12 residues long. V lost 0 bases to trimming and J lost 7 bases; unmatched junction nucleotides: 1. Germline V lookup: CDR1 SGHNT, CDR2 YYREEE (reference sequence). Written as DNA, the CDR3 is TGTGCCAGCAGCTTGGGGACAGGAGAGCAGTACTTC. Residues: CASSLGTGEQYF.

The chain is built from TRBV4-1 and TRBJ2-5, with D perhaps matching TRBD1 (5 bases). Germline CDR1 reads MGHRA; CDR2 reads YSYEKL. This CDR3 is 14 amino acids long. The germline V and J ends were trimmed by 0 bases and 5 bases, with 10 bases remaining between them. The CDR3 DNA is TGCGCCAGCAGCCAAGACAGACAGTACGAGACCCAGTACTTC. Translated, it gives CASSQDRQYETQYF.

This clone has only one observation. V is TRBV9 and J is TRBJ1-2; TRBD1 matches 8 bases. The J segment lost 2 bases and the V segment lost 5 bases, leaving 5 bases of the junction unmatched. Looked up from germline, CDR1 is SGDLS and CDR2 is YYNGEE. The CDR3 spans 14 residues. The CDR3 DNA reads as TGTGCCAGCAGTGGGGACAGGCAGAACTATGGCTACACCTTC. It specifies CASSGDRQNYGYTF. The full variable domain, in which reference TRBV9 and TRBJ1-2 provide the parts outside the CDR3, is DSGVTQTPKHLITATGQRVTLRCSPRSGDLSVYWYQQSLDQGLQFLIQYYNGEERAKGNILERFSAQQFPDLHSELNLSSLELGDSALYFCASSGDRQNYGYTFGSGTRLTVV.